This paragraph covers one T cell receptor gamma chain sequence. As yet, its antigen is unknown. TCRdb reapplied CATT to the PCR reads. The table shows over 7,500 gamma-chain clones, with around 50% occurring only once. This CDR3 comprises 14 residues. Germline lookup yields CDR1 VENAVY and CDR2 YDSYNSRV. J lost 0 bases, V lost 5 bases, and 7 bases had no gene match. This sample was taken from a study of human gamma delta and Vdelta1 T cells. Whole-study findings and limits: Delta One T cells were reportedly polyclonal and broadly cytotoxic against acute myeloid leukemia.

V is TRGV8 and J is TRGJ1 or TRGJ2. This TCR derives from a human donor in good health. The specimen was Vdelta1 gamma-delta T cells from blood grown in culture (DOT cells). The CDR3 sequence: CATWAPSNYYKKLF. The CDR3 DNA reads as TGTGCCACCTGGGCCCCATCGAATTATTATAAGAAACTCTTT.